This TCR beta chain comes out of a study of cytomegalovirus exposure and HLA in healthy donors. The CDR3 is 13 residues long. Germline CDR1 and CDR2: SGHTA and FQGNSA. Trimming shortened V by 7 bases and J by 0 bases, and 8 bases separated the two germline ends. Vbeta (60) and Jbeta (13) primers were used in the PCR. Sequencing was performed with immunoSEQ multiplex PCR; in TCRdb, only in-frame clones are kept and a portion is missing. The sample gives approximately 110,000 clones, less than 90% of which show up once; 0.24% is in the top ten. Sequencing used PBMCs. The receptor was derived from a man aged 50-60 years in good health and CMV-seronegative. The rearrangement links TRBV7-2 to TRBJ2-3; weak D call: TRBD1 (5 bases). CDR3 protein: CASTHRSTDTQYF. The DNA for the CDR3 is TGTGCCAGCACCCACAGGAGCACAGATACGCAGTATTTT.